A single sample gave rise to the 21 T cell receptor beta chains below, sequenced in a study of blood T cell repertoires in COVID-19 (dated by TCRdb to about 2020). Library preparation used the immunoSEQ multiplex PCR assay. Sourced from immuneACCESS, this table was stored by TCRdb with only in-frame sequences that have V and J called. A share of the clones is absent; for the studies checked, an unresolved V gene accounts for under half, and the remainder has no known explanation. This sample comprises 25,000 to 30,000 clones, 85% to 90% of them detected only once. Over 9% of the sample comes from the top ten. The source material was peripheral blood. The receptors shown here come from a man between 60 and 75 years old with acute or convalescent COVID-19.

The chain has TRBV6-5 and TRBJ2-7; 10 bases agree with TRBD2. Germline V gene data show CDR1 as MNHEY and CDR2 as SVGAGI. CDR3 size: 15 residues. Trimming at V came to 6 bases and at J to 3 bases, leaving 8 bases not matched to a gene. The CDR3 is CASREIAGGLYEQYF. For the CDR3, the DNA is TGTGCCAGCAGGGAGATAGCGGGGGGTCTCTACGAGCAGTACTTC.

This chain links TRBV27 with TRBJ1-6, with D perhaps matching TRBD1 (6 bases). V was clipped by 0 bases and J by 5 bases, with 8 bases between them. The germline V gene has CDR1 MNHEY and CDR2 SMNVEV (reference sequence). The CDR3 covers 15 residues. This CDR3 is CASSLSRTDNSPLHF. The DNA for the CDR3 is TGTGCCAGCAGTTTATCGAGGACAGATAATTCACCCCTCCACTTT.

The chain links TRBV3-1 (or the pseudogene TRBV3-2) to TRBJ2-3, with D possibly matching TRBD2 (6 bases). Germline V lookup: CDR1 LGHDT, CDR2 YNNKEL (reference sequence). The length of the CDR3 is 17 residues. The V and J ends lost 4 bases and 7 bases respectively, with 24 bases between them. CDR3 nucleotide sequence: TGTGCCAGCAGCCCCACCCCTCCGGCGGGGCCTACGCATACGCAGTATTTT. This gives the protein CASSPTPPAGPTHTQYF.

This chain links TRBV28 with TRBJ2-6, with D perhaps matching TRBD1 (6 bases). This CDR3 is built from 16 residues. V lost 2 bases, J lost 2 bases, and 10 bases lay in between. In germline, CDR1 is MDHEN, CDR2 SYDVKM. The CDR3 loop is CASSLAGVAGANVLTF. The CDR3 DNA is TGTGCCAGCAGTTTAGCAGGGGTGGCTGGGGCCAACGTCCTGACTTTC. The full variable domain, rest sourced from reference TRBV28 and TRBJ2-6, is DVKVTQSSRYLVKRTGEKVFLECVQDMDHENMFWYRQDPGLGLRLIYFSYDVKMKEKGDIPEGYSVSREKKERFSLILESASTNQTSMYLCASSLAGVAGANVLTFGAGSRLTVL.

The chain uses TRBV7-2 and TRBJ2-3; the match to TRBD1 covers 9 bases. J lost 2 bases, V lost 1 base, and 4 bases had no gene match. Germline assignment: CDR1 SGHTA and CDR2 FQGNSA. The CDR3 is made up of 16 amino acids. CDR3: CASSLGGQGSTDTQYF. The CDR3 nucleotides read TGTGCCAGCAGCTTAGGAGGACAGGGGTCCACAGATACGCAGTATTTT.

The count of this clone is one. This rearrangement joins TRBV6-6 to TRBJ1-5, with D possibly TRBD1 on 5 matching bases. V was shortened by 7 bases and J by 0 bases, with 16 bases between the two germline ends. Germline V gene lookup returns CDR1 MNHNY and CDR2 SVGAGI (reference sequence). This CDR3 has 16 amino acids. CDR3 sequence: CASTPLGDSSNQPQHF. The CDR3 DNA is TGTGCCAGCACCCCTCTGGGCGACAGTAGCAATCAGCCCCAGCATTTT.

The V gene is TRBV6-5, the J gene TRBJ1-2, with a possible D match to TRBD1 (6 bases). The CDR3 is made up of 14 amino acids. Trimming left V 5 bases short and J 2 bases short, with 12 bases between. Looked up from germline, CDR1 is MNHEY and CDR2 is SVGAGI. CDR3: CASSRTALNYGYTF. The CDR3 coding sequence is TGTGCCAGCAGTAGGACAGCATTAAACTATGGCTACACCTTC.

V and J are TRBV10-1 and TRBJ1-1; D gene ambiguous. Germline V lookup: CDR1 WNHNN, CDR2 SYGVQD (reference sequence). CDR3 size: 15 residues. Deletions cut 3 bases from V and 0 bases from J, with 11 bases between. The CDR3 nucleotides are TGCGCCAGCAGTGAAAACCAGGCTATGAACACTGAAGCTTTCTTT. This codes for CASSENQAMNTEAFF.

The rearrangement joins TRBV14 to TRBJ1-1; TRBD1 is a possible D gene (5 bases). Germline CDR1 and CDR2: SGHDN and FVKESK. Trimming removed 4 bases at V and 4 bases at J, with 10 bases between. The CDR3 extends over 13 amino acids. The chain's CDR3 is CASSRQGGTEAFF. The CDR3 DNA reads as TGTGCCAGCAGCCGCCAGGGAGGCACTGAAGCTTTCTTT.

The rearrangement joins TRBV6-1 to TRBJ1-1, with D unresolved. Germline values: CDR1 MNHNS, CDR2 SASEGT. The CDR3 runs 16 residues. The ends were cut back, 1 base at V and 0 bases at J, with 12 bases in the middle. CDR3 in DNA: TGTGCCAGCAGTGAAGTTTTCGGGATCATGAACACTGAAGCTTTCTTT. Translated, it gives CASSEVFGIMNTEAFF.

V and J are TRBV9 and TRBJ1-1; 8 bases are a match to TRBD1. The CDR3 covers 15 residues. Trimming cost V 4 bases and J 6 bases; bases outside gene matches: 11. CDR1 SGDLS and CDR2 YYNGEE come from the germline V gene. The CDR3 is CASSPTRTGIAEAFF. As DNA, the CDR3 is TGTGCCAGCAGCCCTACACGGACAGGGATCGCTGAAGCTTTCTTT. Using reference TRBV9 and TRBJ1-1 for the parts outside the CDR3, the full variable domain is DSGVTQTPKHLITATGQRVTLRCSPRSGDLSVYWYQQSLDQGLQFLIQYYNGEERAKGNILERFSAQQFPDLHSELNLSSLELGDSALYFCASSPTRTGIAEAFFGQGTRLTVV.

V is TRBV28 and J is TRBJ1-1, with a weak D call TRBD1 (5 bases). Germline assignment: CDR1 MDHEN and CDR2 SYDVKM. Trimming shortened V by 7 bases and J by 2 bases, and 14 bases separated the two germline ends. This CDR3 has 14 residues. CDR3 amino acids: CASTSNRLNTEAFF. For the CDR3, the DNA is TGTGCCAGCACCTCCAACAGGCTAAACACTGAAGCTTTCTTT.

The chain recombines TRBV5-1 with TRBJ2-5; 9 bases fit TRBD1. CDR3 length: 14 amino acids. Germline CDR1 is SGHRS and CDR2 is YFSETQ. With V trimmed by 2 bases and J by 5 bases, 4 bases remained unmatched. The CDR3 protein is CASSFSGQGETQYF. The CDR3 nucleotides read TGCGCCAGCAGCTTTTCCGGACAGGGGGAGACCCAGTACTTC.

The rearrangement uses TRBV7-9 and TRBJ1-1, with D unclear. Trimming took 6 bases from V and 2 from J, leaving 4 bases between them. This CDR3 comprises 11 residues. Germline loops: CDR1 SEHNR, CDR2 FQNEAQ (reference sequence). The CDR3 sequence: CASSHNTEAFF. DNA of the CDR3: TGTGCCAGCAGTCATAACACTGAAGCTTTCTTT.

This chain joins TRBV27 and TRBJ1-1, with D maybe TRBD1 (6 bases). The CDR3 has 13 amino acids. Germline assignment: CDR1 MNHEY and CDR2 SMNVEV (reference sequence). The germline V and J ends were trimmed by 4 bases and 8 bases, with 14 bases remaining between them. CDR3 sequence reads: CASSSRPGTEAFF. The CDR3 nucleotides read TGTGCCAGCAGTTCACGCCCCGGGACAGAAGCTTTCTTT.

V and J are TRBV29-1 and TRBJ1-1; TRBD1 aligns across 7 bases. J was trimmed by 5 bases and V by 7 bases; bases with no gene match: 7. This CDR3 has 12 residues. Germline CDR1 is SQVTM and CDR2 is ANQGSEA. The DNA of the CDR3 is TGCAGCGGACTACAGGGGTGGACTGAAGCTTTCTTT. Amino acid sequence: CSGLQGWTEAFF.

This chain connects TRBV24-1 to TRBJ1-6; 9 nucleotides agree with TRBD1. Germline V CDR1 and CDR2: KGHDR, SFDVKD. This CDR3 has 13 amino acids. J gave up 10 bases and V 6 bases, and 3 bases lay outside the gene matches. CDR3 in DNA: TGTGCCACCAGTTTGGGACAGGGATCACCCCTCCACTTT. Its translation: CATSLGQGSPLHF.

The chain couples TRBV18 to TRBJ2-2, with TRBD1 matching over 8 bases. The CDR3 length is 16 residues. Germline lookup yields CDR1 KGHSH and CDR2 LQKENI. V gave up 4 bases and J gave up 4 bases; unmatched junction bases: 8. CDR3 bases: TGTGCCAGCTCACTCCGACAGGGGCAGATCACCGGGGAGCTGTTTTTT. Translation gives CASSLRQGQITGELFF.

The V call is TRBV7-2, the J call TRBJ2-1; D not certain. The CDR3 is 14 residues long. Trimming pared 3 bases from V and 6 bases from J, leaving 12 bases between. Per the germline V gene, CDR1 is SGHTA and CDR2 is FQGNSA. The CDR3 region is CASSLASWSNEQFF. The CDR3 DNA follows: TGTGCCAGCAGCTTGGCTAGTTGGTCCAATGAGCAGTTCTTC.

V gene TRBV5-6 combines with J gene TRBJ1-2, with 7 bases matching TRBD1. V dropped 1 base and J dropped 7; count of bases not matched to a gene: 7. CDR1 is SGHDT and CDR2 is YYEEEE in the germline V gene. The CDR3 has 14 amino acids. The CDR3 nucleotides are TGTGCCAGCAGCTTGTTAGGGGGCGATCGTGGCTACACCTTC. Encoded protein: CASSLLGGDRGYTF.

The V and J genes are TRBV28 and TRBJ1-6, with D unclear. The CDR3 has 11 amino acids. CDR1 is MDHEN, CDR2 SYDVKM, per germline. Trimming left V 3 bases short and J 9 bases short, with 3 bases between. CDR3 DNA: TGTGCCAGCAGTTTGCGTTCACCCCTCCACTTT. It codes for CASSLRSPLHF.